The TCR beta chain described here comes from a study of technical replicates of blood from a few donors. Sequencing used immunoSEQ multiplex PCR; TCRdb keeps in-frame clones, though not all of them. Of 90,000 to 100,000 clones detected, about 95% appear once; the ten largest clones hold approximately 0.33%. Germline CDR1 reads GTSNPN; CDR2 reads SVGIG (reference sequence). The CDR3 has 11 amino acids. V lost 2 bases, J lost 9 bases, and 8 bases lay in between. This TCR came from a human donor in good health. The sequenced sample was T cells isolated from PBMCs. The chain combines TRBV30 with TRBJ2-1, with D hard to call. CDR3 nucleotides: TGTGCCTGGAGTAAGACTGGTGAGCAGTTCTTC. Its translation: CAWSKTGEQFF.